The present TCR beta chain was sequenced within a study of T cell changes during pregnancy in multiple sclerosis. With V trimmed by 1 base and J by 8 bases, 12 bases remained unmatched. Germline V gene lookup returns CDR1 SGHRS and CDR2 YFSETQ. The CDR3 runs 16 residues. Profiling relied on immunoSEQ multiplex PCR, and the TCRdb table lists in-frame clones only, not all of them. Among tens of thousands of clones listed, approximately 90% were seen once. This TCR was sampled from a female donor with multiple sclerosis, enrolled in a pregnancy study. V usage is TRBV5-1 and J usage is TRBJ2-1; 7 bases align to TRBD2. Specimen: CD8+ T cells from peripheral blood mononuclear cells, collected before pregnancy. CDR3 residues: CASSLNVREGHDEQFF. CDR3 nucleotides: TGCGCCAGCAGCTTGAATGTGAGGGAGGGCCACGATGAGCAGTTCTTC.